One TCR beta chain is described in this entry. Antigen unknown. TCRdb keeps only in-frame clones here, not all; method: immunoSEQ multiplex PCR. The sample lists about 33,000 clones; about nine tenths were seen once. The sample is drawn from a study of T cells in localized non-small cell lung cancer. The CDR3 has 15 residues. Between the trimmed V and J ends, which lost 4 bases and 1 base, there was a span of 13 bases. CDR1 is MNHEY and CDR2 is SVGAGI in the germline V gene. Study findings and constraints: An association was observed between higher blood T cell density and longer overall survival. Among the tissues sampled, uninvolved adjacent lung had the highest T cell clonality, above tumor. In adjacent lung, a median approximately 60 of the top 100 tumor clones were found.

This sample comprised peripheral blood mononuclear cells, obtained before any cancer treatment. The gene calls are TRBV6-5 and TRBJ1-2; D not resolved. This TCR came from a man aged 35-75 years with stage III lung adenocarcinoma. This CDR3 is CASSLDRISNYGYTF. The CDR3 nucleotides are TGTGCCAGCAGTTTGGACCGTATCAGTAACTATGGCTACACCTTC.